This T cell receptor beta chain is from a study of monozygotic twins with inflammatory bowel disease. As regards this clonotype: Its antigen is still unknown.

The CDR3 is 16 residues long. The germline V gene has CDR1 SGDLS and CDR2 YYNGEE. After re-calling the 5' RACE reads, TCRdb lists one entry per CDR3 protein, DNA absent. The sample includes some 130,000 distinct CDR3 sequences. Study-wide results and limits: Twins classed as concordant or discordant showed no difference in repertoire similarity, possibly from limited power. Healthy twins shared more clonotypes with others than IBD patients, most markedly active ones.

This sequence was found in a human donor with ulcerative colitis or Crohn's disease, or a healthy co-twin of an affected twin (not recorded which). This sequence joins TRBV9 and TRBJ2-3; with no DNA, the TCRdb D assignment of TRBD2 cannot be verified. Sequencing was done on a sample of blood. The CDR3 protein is CASSILAGDPPDTQYF.